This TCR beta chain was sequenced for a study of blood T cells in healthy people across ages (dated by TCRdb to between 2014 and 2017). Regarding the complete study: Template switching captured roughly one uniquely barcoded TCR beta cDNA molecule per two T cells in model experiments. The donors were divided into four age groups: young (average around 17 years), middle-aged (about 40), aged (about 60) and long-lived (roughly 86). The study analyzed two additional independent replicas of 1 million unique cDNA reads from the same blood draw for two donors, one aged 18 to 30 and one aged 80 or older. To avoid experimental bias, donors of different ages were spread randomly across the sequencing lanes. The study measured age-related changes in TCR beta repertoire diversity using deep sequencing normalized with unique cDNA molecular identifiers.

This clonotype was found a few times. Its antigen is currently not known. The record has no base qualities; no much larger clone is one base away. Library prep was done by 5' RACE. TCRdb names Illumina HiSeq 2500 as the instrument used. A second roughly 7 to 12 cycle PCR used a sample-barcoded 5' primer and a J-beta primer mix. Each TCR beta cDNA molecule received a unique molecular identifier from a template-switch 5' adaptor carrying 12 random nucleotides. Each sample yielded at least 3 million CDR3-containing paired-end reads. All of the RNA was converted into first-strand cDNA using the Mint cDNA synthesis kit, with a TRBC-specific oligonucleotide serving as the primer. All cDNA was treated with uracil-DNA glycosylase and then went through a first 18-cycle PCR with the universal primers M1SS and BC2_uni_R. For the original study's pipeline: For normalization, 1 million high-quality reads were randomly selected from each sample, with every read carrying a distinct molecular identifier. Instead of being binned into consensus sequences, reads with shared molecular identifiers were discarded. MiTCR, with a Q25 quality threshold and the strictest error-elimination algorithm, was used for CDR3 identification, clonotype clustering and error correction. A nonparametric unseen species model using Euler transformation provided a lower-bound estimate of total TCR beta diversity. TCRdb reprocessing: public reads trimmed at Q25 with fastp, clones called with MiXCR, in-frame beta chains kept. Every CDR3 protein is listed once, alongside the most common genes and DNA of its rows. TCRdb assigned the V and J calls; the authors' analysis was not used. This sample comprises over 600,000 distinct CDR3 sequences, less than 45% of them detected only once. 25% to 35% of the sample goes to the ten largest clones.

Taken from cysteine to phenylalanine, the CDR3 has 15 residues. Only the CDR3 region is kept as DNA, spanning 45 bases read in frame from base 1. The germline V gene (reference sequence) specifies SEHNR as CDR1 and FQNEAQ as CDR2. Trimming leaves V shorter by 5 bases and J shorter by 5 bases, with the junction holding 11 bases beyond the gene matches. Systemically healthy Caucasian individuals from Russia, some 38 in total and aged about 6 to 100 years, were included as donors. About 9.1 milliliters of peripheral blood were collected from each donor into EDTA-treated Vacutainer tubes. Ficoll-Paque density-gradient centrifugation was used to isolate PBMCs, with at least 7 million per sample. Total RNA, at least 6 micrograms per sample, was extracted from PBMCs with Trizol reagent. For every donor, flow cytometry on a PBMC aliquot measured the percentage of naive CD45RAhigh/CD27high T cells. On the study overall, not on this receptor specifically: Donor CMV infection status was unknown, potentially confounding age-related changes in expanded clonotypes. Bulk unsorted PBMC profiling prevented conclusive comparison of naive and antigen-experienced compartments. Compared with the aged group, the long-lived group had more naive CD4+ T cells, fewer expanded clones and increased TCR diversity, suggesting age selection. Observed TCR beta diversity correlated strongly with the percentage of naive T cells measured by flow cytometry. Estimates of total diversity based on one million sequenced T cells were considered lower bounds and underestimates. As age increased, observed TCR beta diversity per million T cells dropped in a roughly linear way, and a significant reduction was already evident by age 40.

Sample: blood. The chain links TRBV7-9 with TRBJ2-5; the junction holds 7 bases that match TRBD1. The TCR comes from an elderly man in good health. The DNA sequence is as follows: TGTGCCAGCAGCAGACCGACAGGGATAACTGAGACCCAGTACTTC. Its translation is CASSRPTGITETQYF.